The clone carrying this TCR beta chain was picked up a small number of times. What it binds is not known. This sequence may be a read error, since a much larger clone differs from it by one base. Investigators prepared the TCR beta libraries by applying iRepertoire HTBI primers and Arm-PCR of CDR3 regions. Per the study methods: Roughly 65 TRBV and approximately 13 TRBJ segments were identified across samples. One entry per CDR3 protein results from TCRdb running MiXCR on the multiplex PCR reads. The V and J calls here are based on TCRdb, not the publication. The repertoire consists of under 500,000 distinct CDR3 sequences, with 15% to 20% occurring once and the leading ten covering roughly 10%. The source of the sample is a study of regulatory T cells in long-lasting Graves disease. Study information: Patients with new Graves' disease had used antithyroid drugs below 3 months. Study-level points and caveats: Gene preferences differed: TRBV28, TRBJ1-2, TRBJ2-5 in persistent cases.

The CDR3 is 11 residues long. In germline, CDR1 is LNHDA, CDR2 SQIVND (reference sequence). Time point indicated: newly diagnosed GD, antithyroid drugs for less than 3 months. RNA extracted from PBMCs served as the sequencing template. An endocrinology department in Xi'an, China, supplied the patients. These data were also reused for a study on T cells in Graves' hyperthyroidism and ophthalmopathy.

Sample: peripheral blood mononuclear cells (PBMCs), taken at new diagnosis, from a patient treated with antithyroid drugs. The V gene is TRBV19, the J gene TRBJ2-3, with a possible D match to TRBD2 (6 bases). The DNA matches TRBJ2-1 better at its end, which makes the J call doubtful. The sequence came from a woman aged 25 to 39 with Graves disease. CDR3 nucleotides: TGTGCCAGCGGGGGAGGTTCTGAGCAGTTCTTC. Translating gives CASGGGSEQFF.